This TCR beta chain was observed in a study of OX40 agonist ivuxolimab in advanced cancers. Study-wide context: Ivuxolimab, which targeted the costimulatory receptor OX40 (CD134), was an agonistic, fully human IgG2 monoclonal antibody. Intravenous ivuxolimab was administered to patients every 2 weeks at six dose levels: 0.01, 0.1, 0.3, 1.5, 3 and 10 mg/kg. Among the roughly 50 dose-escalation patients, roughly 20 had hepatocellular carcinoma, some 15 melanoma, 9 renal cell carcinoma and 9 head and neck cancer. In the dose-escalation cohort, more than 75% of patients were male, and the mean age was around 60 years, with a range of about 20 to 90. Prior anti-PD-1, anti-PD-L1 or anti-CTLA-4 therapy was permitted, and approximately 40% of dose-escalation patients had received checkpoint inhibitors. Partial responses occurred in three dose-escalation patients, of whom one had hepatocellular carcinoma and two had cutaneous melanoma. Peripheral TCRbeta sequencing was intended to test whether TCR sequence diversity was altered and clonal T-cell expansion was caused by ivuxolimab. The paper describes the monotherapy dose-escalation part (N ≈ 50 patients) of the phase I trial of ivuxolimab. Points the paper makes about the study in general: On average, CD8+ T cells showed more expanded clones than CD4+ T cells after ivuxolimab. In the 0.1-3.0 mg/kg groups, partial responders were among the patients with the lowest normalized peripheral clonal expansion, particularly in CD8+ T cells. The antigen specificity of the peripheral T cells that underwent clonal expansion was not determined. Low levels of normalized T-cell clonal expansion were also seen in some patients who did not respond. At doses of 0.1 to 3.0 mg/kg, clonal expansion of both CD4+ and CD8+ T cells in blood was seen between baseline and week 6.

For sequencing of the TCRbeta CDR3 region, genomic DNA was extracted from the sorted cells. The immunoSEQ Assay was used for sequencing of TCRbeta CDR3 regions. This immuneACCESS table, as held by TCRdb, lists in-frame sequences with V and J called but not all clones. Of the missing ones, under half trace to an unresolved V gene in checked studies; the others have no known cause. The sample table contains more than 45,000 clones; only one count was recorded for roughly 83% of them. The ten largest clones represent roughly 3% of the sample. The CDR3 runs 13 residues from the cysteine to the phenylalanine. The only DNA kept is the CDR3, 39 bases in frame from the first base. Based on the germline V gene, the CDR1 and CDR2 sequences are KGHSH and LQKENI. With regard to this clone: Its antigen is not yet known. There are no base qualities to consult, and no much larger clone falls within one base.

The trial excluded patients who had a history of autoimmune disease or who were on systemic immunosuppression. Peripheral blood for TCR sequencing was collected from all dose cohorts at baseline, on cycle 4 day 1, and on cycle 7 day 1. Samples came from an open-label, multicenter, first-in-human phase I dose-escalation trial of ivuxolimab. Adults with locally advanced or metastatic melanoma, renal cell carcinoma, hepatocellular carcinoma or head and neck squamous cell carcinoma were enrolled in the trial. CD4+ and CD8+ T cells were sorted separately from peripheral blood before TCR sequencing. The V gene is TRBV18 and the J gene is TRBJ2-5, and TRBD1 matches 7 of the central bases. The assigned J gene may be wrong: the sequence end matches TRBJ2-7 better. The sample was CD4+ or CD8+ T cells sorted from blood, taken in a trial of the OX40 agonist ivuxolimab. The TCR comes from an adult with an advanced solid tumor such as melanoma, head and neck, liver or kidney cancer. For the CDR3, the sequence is CASCRGTDYEQYF. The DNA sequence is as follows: TGTGCCAGCTGCAGGGGGACGGATTACGAGCAGTACTTC.